Listed below are T cell receptor beta chains from one sample, sequenced in a study of blood T cell repertoires in COVID-19. Using immunoSEQ multiplex PCR, the repertoire was profiled, and TCRdb retains in-frame clones only, with some absent. The table records 310,000 or so clones, about 87% of them present only once. Sequencing used PBMCs or T cells enriched from blood (not recorded which). The source is a woman aged 18-29 years who had recovered from COVID-19. Both conserved end residues are part of each CDR3. Fields, in order: J gene, clone size, V gene, D gene, CDR3 DNA, CDR3 protein. A D gene is named only where the DNA matches it firmly. For some rows the clone size is stated as once, few or many, or as a class when expanded; others skip it.

TRBJ2-5 once TRBV3-1/TRBV3-2 TRBD1 TGTGCCAGCAGTCGACAGGGGGAAGAGACCCAGTACTTC CASSRQGEETQYF
TRBJ1-6 . TRBV19 . TGTGCCAGTATGGCCTTGGAGCCTTATAATTCACCCCTCCACTTT CASMALEPYNSPLHF
TRBJ2-3 . TRBV9 . TGTGCCAGCAGTGATCCGGGAACCACAGATACGCAGTATTTT CASSDPGTTDTQYF
TRBJ1-4 . TRBV5-3 TRBD1 TGTGCCAGAAGTTTTAGACAGGGGGACACAACTAATGAAAAACTGTTTTTT CARSFRQGDTTNEKLFF
TRBJ2-2 . TRBV7-2 . TGTGCCAGCAGCTTAAACCGGGGAACGACCGGGGAGCTGTTTTTT CASSLNRGTTGELFF
TRBJ1-6 . TRBV30 TRBD1 TGTGCCTGGACCGGCGGGACAGGCGATAATTCACCCCTCCACTTT CAWTGGTGDNSPLHF
TRBJ1-4 . TRBV28 . TGTGCCAGCAGTTCGTATGGAGGCTCAACTAATGAAAAACTGTTTTTT CASSSYGGSTNEKLFF
TRBJ1-1 . TRBV9 . TGTGCCAGCAGCGAGACAGGCCAGAACACTGAAGCTTTCTTT CASSETGQNTEAFF
TRBJ1-4 . TRBV9 . TGTGCCAGCAGCGAAAGTGGGGGGGACGAAAAACTGTTTTTT CASSESGGDEKLFF
TRBJ1-5 . TRBV2 . TGTGCCAGCAGTCAAACAGCAAATAGCAATCAGCCCCAGCATTTT CASSQTANSNQPQHF
TRBJ2-5 . TRBV7-2 . TGTGCCAGCAGCCGCATGATCACAGGGAGGGAAGAGACCCAGTACTTC CASSRMITGREETQYF
TRBJ1-2 . TRBV7-6 TRBD1 TGTGCCAGCAGCCAAAAACACAGGGGGCTGGACTATGGCTACACCTTC CASSQKHRGLDYGYTF
TRBJ2-1 once TRBV2 TRBD1 TGTGCCAGCAGCGAGGGACAGGGAGCCTACAATGAGCAGTTCTTC CASSEGQGAYNEQFF
TRBJ1-1 . TRBV11-1 TRBD1 TGTGCCAGCAGCTTAGGGGACAGGGCCACTGAAGCTTTCTTT CASSLGDRATEAFF
TRBJ2-3 . TRBV9 TRBD2 TGTGCCAGCAGCCGGAGCCTACTAGCGGGGGGCACAGATACGCAGTATTTT CASSRSLLAGGTDTQYF
TRBJ1-2 few TRBV3-1/TRBV3-2 . TGTGCCAGCAGCCCCCAGCGTACTAACTATGGCTACACCTTC CASSPQRTNYGYTF
TRBJ1-2 . TRBV30 TRBD1 TGTGCCTTGGGACAGGGAGGCGGCGGCTACACCTTC CALGQGGGGYTF
TRBJ2-5 . TRBV4-1 TRBD1 TGCGCCAGCAGCCAAGCTACCGGGACAGGGTCCTTTCAGACCCAGTACTTC CASSQATGTGSFQTQYF
TRBJ1-2 . TRBV7-2 TRBD1 TGTGCCAGCAGCGTTCAGACAGGGGATGATGGCTACACCTTC CASSVQTGDDGYTF
TRBJ1-1 few TRBV4-3 . TGCGCCAGCAGCGTAGACCGGAGGAACACTGAAGCTTTCTTT CASSVDRRNTEAFF
TRBJ2-1 once TRBV13 TRBD2 TGTGCCAGCAGCCCCTATAGCGGGGGGGGACTAGTTGAGCAGTTCTTC CASSPYSGGGLVEQFF
TRBJ1-2 . TRBV6-9 . TGTGCCAGCATTGACAGACCGTATGGCTACACCTTC CASIDRPYGYTF
TRBJ1-2 . TRBV28 . TGTGCCAGCAGTATATCAGGGGACGACTATGGCTACACCTTC CASSISGDDYGYTF
TRBJ2-5 . TRBV11-2 . TGTGCCAGCAGCGGCTACCAGGGAAGAGCAGAGACCCAGTACTTC CASSGYQGRAETQYF
TRBJ2-5 many TRBV5-1 TRBD2 TGCGCCAGCAGCAGGGGACTAGCTCAAGAGACCCAGTACTTC CASSRGLAQETQYF
TRBJ2-7 . TRBV28 TRBD1 TGTGCCAGCAGTCTACTCCGGGACAGGGGCTACGAGCAGTACTTC CASSLLRDRGYEQYF
TRBJ2-1 . TRBV4-3 TRBD2 TGCGCCAGCAGCCGACGGCCATCGTCTAGCGGGGGGTACAATGAGCAGTTCTTC CASSRRPSSSGGYNEQFF
TRBJ1-5 . TRBV27 . TGTGCCAGCAGTTTGGGTTGGGCTCAGCCCCAGCATTTT CASSLGWAQPQHF
TRBJ2-7 . TRBV13 TRBD1 TGTGCCAGCAGCTCCACTACACGCTATGACAGGGGTGAGGAGCAGTACTTC CASSSTTRYDRGEEQYF
TRBJ1-2 . TRBV27 TRBD1 TGTGCCAGCAGTTTTGGGACAGGGGGCTACTATGGCTACACCTTC CASSFGTGGYYGYTF
TRBJ1-4 . TRBV30 . TGTGCCTGGGGCCGAGGGAAACATTCTAATGAAAAACTGTTTTTT CAWGRGKHSNEKLFF
TRBJ1-1 . TRBV29-1 TRBD1 TGCAGCGTTGAACCCCCGGACAGGGCCACTGAAGCTTTCTTT CSVEPPDRATEAFF
TRBJ2-7 . TRBV7-8 . TGTGCCAGCACTATACAGGGGAGCCGGGCCAACGGGGGCGAGCAGTACTTC CASTIQGSRANGGEQYF
TRBJ2-7 . TRBV27 TRBD2 TGTGCCAGCAGGGGAGGGGCCGAGCAGTACTTC CASRGGAEQYF
TRBJ2-5 . TRBV18 . TGTGCCAGCTCCCCGAATATACAGGGCCTCCAAGAGACCCAGTACTTC CASSPNIQGLQETQYF
TRBJ2-3 once TRBV5-4 . TGTGCCAGCAGCTTGCCTGGAGTCACAGATACGCAGTATTTT CASSLPGVTDTQYF
TRBJ1-2 . TRBV5-1 TRBD1 TGCGCCAGCAGCCTGGACATGGACAGGGTGTTTGGCTACACCTTC CASSLDMDRVFGYTF
TRBJ2-7 . TRBV9 TRBD2 TGTGCCAGCAGCCCCCGAGGGGGGACTAGCGGCTGGGAGCAGTACTTC CASSPRGGTSGWEQYF
TRBJ1-1 . TRBV10-1 . TGCGCCAGCAGTGAGTTCGGGGGGAGGGACACTGAAGCTTTCTTT CASSEFGGRDTEAFF
TRBJ1-5 . TRBV19 TRBD1 TGTGCCAGTAGTGCACAGGGGGGCAATCAGCCCCAGCATTTT CASSAQGGNQPQHF
TRBJ1-4 . TRBV30 TRBD1 TGTGCCTGCGACAGGGATTCTATCGTGGGTAATGAAAAACTGTTTTTT CACDRDSIVGNEKLFF
TRBJ1-5 . TRBV5-5 . TGTGCCAGCAGCTTGGACGATAGCCAGCCCCAGCATTTT CASSLDDSQPQHF
TRBJ2-3 . TRBV7-9 TRBD2 TGTGCCAGCAGCCCACGACTAGCGGGGTCTTTGTCTAGCACAGATACGCAGTATTTT CASSPRLAGSLSSTDTQYF
TRBJ1-4 . TRBV19 . TGTGCCAGTAGTATGAGGGCGGTTGGTGAAAAACTGTTTTTT CASSMRAVGEKLFF
TRBJ1-4 . TRBV28 . TGTGCCAGCAGTCCCGGACAGCTCCCTAATGAAAAACTGTTTTTT CASSPGQLPNEKLFF
TRBJ1-5 . TRBV28 TRBD1 TGTGCCAGTACTTTCCGGGGACAGGGATACGATCAGCCCCAGCATTTT CASTFRGQGYDQPQHF